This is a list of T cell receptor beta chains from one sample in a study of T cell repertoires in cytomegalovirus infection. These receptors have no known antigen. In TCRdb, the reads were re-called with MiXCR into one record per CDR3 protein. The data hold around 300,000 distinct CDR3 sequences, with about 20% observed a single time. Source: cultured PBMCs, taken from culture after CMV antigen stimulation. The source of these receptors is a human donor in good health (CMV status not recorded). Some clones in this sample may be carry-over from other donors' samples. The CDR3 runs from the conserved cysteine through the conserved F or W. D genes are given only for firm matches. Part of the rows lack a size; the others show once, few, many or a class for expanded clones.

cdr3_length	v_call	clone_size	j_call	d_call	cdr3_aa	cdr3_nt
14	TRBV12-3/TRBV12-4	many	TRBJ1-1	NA	CASRGRGLLTEAFF	TGTGCCAGCAGGGGCCGGGGGCTCCTCACTGAAGCTTTCTTT
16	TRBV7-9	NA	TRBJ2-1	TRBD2	CASSPGTSGSYNEQFF	TGTGCCAGCAGCCCCGGGACTAGCGGGAGTTACAATGAGCAGTTCTTC
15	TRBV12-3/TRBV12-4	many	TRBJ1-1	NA	CASSLSGLKNTEAFF	TGTGCCAGCAGTTTATCGGGACTGAAGAACACTGAAGCTTTCTTT
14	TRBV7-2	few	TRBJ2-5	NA	CASSLGEHQETQYF	TGTGCCAGCAGCCTAGGGGAGCACCAAGAGACCCAGTACTTC
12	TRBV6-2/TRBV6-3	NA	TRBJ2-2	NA	CASSRSTGELFF	TGTGCCAGCAGCAGGTCGACCGGGGAGCTGTTTTTT
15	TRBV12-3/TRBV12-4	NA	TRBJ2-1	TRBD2	CASSLRGGVAGEKFF	TGTGCCAGCAGTTTAAGGGGCGGGGTAGCGGGAGAGAAGTTCTTC
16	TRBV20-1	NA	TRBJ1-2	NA	CSATGLPVAGGYGYTF	TGCAGTGCTACGGGACTCCCAGTCGCGGGGGGCTATGGCTACACCTTC
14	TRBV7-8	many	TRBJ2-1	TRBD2	CASSLLAGAFEQFF	TGTGCCAGCAGCTTGCTAGCGGGAGCGTTTGAGCAGTTCTTC
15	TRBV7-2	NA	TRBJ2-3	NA	CASSPGLTYTDTQYF	TGTGCCAGCAGCCCGGGACTTACATACACAGATACGCAGTATTTT
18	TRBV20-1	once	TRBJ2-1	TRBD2	CSAPGLAGDPNSYNEQFF	TGCAGTGCTCCGGGACTAGCGGGAGACCCCAATTCCTACAATGAGCAGTTCTTC
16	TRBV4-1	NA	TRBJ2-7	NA	CASSQEPPGLHYEQYF	TGCGCCAGCAGCCAAGAGCCTCCGGGACTCCATTACGAGCAGTACTTC
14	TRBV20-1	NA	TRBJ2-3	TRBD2	CSASGLAGVDTQYF	TGCAGTGCTAGTGGACTAGCGGGAGTTGATACGCAGTATTTT
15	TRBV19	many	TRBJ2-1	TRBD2	CATGSGSRGPNEQFF	TGTGCCACCGGAAGCGGGAGCCGGGGGCCGAATGAGCAGTTCTTC
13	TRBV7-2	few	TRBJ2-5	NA	CASSFDRQETQYF	TGTGCCAGCAGCTTCGACAGGCAAGAGACCCAGTACTTC
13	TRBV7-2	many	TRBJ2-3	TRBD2	CASSLLAGVAQYF	TGTGCCAGCAGCTTGCTAGCGGGAGTGGCGCAGTATTTT
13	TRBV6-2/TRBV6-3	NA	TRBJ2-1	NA	CASSSNAYNEQFF	TGTGCCAGCAGCTCGAACGCCTACAATGAGCAGTTCTTC
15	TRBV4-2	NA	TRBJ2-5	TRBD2	CASSQDTSGEKTQYF	TGTGCCAGCAGCCAAGATACTAGCGGAGAGAAGACCCAGTACTTC
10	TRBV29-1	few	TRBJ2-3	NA	CSVNTDTQYF	TGCAGCGTCAACACAGATACGCAGTATTTT
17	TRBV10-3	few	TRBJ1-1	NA	CAIRDESVFGINTEAFF	TGTGCCATCAGAGACGAGTCGGTGTTCGGGATCAACACTGAAGCTTTCTTT
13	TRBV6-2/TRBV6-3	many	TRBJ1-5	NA	CASSSGSNQPQHF	TGTGCCAGCAGTTCCGGTAGCAATCAGCCCCAGCATTTT
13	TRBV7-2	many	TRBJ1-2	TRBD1	CASSLGTVYGYTF	TGTGCCAGCAGCTTGGGGACAGTCTATGGCTACACCTTC
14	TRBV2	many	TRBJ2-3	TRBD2	CASRTSGSTDTQYF	TGTGCCAGCAGGACTAGCGGGAGCACAGATACGCAGTATTTT
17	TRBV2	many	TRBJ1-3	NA	CASNYGTSLVSGNTIYF	TGTGCCAGCAACTACGGAACCTCTTTGGTATCTGGAAACACCATATATTTT
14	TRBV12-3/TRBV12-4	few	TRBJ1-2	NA	CASSLAQMDYGYTF	TGTGCCAGCAGTTTAGCGCAGATGGACTATGGCTACACCTTC
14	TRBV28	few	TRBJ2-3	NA	CASSKVVITDTQYF	TGTGCCAGCAGTAAAGTTGTTATTACAGATACGCAGTATTTT
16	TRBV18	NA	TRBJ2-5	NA	CASSPPGGRTQETQYF	TGTGCCAGCTCACCCCCCGGGGGCAGAACCCAAGAGACCCAGTACTTC
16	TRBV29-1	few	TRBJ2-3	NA	CSVARALGGLVDTQYF	TGCAGCGTTGCCCGGGCCTTAGGTGGTTTGGTAGATACGCAGTATTTT
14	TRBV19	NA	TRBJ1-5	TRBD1	CASIGQGAYQPQHF	TGTGCCAGTATCGGACAGGGGGCATATCAGCCCCAGCATTTT
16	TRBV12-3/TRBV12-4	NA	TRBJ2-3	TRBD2	CASSILAGGSSDTQYF	TGTGCCAGCAGTATACTAGCGGGAGGTTCGTCAGATACGCAGTATTTT
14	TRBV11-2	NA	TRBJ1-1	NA	CASSLVLWGTEAFF	TGTGCCAGCAGCCTAGTCCTCTGGGGCACTGAAGCTTTCTTT
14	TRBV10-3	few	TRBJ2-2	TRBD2	CAASKRELNGELFF	TGTGCCGCGAGCAAGCGGGAGTTGAACGGGGAGCTGTTTTTT
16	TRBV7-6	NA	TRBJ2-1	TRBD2	CASSPSGLAGSNEQFF	TGTGCCAGCAGCCCGTCGGGACTAGCGGGTTCCAATGAGCAGTTCTTC
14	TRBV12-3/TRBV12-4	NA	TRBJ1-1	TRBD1	CASSLSQGATEAFF	TGTGCCAGCAGTCTATCACAGGGGGCGACTGAAGCTTTCTTT